The clone carrying this T cell receptor (beta chain) was recorded at least ten times. The sample originates from a study of beta chain features in type 1 diabetes. Reverse transcription of all isolated RNA meant that expressed TCRB transcripts were sequenced. Libraries were prepared by immunoSEQ multiplex PCR; TCRdb keeps only in-frame clonotypes and omits some of them. The profile shows under 250,000 clones, approximately 11% of them singletons. There was one heparinised blood draw per donor, averaging roughly 110 mL. The CDR3 has 13 residues. J was trimmed by 5 bases and V by 3 bases; bases with no gene match: 4. Germline CDR1 reads ENHRY; CDR2 reads SYGVKD.

What was sequenced was central memory CD4+ T cells from blood. The TCR sequence derives from a man aged 18 to 29 in good health. V gene TRBV10-3 combines with J gene TRBJ2-7, with 7 nucleotides matching TRBD1. The CDR3 region has the DNA TGTGCCATCAGTGATCAGCAGGGGGACGAGCAGTACTTC. Its protein product is CAISDQQGDEQYF.